These 11 T cell receptor beta chains originate from one sample sequenced in a study of blood T cell repertoires in COVID-19 (dated by TCRdb to the early 2020s). Library preparation used the immunoSEQ multiplex PCR assay. Imported from immuneACCESS, the table was reduced by TCRdb to in-frame sequences with V and J called. These copies leave out some clones; in studies compared against another copy, an unresolved V gene accounts for under half, and the cause of the remainder is not known. Recorded for this sample are about 210,000 clones; approximately 91% of them occurred a single time. The ten largest make up around 4.8% of the sample. The sequencing sample was made of peripheral blood. These receptors were obtained from a woman between 40 and 55 years old with acute or convalescent COVID-19.

The gene calls are TRBV2 and TRBJ2-2, with 8 bases matching TRBD1. V lost 10 bases to trimming and J lost 4 bases; unmatched junction nucleotides: 8. The CDR3 contains 14 residues. Germline loops: CDR1 SNHLY, CDR2 FYNNEI. This CDR3 reads CATGQGRATGELFF. The CDR3 DNA reads TGTGCCACCGGACAGGGACGGGCCACCGGGGAGCTGTTTTTT.

The genes are TRBV3-1 (or the pseudogene TRBV3-2) and TRBJ2-3; 15 nucleotides line up with TRBD2. Germline trimming cut 2 bases from V and 4 bases from J; bases unmatched to any gene: 1. This CDR3 is 16 amino acids long. Germline lookup yields CDR1 LGHDT and CDR2 YNNKEL (reference sequence). Here the CDR3 DNA reads TGTGCCAGCAGCCAACGGACTAGCGGGGGGGCAGATACGCAGTATTTT. Amino acids: CASSQRTSGGADTQYF.

This chain joins TRBV5-1 and TRBJ2-7, with 11 nucleotides matching TRBD1. CDR3 length: 15 amino acids. J lost 0 bases, V lost 4 bases, and 3 bases had no gene match. Germline loops: CDR1 SGHRS, CDR2 YFSETQ. This chain's CDR3 is CASSEGQGDSYEQYV. The CDR3 DNA reads as TGCGCCAGCAGCGAGGGACAGGGGGACTCCTACGAGCAGTACGTC.

The chain carries TRBV3-1 (or the pseudogene TRBV3-2) and TRBJ1-1; D gene uncertain. Deletions cut 3 bases from V and 5 bases from J, with 13 bases between. The CDR3 consists of 14 residues. Looked up from germline, CDR1 is LGHDT and CDR2 is YNNKEL (reference sequence). The CDR3 nucleotides read TGTGCCAGCAGCCACCTCTTGAGGCGGACTGAAGCTTTCTTT. Translating it yields CASSHLLRRTEAFF.

Only one count was recorded for this clone. This chain uses TRBV6-5 with TRBJ1-1; D is unresolved. Germline CDR1 is MNHEY and CDR2 is SVGAGI. CDR3 length: 12 residues. The V end was cut by 1 base, the J end by 11 bases, with 11 bases between. CDR3 coding DNA: TGTGCCAGCAGTTACTTAGGAGGGAGGGCTTTCTTT. As protein: CASSYLGGRAFF.

The chain recombines TRBV21-1 with TRBJ1-1. TRBV21-1 is recorded as a pseudogene. This CDR3 region has 16 residues. This CDR3 is CASSKVSGGEWTEAFF. The CDR3 nucleotides are TGTGCCAGCAGCAAAGTGTCGGGTGGAGAATGGACTGAAGCTTTCTTT.

The J gene is TRBJ2-7, the V gene TRBV7-9; tentative D call: TRBD2 (6 bases). This CDR3 region has 13 residues. V was clipped by 7 bases and J by 5 bases, with 15 bases between them. Germline-derived CDR1 and CDR2 are SEHNR and FQNEAQ (reference sequence). CDR3: CASTTGTHDEQYV. The CDR3 nucleotides are TGTGCCAGCACAACCGGGACTCATGACGAGCAGTACGTC.

The V and J genes are TRBV6-1 and TRBJ2-3; weak D call: TRBD2 (6 bases). V lost 3 bases and J 1 base, leaving 11 bases between the germline ends. The germline gives CDR1 MNHNS, CDR2 SASEGT. There are 15 residues in the CDR3. The CDR3 DNA reads as TGTGCCAGCAGTGAGGAGGGGCTGGGCACAGATACGCAGTATTTT. This codes for CASSEEGLGTDTQYF.

The chain carries TRBV12-5 and TRBJ2-5, with a possible D match to TRBD2 (6 bases). V was cut by 6 bases and J by 5 bases, with 13 bases left in between. The germline V gene has CDR1 LGHNT and CDR2 FRNRAP. The CDR3 consists of 13 residues. The CDR3 DNA is TGTGCTAGTGGCCCCCGGAGGGGCGAGACCCAGTACTTC. It specifies CASGPRRGETQYF.

For this clone: Its ends do not fully match the called genes, so a read error is possible. This chain uses TRBV29-1 with TRBJ1-2; no firm D call. The CDR3 runs to 13 residues. Germline CDR1 SQVTM, CDR2 ANQGSEA. The CDR3: CSVEDLRAPGVFF. The CDR3 coding sequence is TGCAGCGTTGAAGATCTTAGGGCCCCCGGGGTCTTCTTC.

The rearrangement joins TRBV15 to TRBJ1-2; TRBD1 aligns across 7 bases. Germline assignment: CDR1 LNHNV and CDR2 YYDKDF (reference sequence). With V trimmed by 5 bases and J by 0 bases, 9 bases remained unmatched. This CDR3 has 16 residues. CDR3: CATSGPDRRANYGYTF. As DNA, the CDR3 is TGTGCCACCAGCGGGCCGGACAGGCGAGCTAACTATGGCTACACCTTC.